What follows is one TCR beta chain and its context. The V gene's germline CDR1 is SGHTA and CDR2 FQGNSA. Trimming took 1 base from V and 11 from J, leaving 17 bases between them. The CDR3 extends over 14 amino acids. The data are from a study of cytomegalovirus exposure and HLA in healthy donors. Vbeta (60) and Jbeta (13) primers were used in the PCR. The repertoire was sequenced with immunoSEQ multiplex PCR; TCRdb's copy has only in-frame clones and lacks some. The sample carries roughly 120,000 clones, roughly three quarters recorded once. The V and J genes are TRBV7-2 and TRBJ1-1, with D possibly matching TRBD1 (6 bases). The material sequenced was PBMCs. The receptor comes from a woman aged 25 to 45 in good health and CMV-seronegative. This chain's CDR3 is CASSLGQGPVEAFF. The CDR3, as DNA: TGTGCCAGCAGCTTAGGTCAGGGGCCGGTGGAGGCTTTCTTT. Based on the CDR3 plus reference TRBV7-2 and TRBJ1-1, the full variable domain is GAGVSQSPSNKVTEKGKDVELRCDPISGHTALYWYRQSLGQGLEFLIYFQGNSAPDKSGLPSDRFSAERTGGSVSTLTIQRTQQEDSAVYLCASSLGQGPVEAFFGQGTRLTVV.